This T cell receptor beta chain was profiled in a study of post-analysis software for immune sequencing data (dated by TCRdb to 2013 to 2016). In the study overall: Relapsing-remitting, secondary progressive and progressive-relapsing multiple sclerosis were recorded as disease courses, and subtype annotation was lacking for some patients. Patient repertoires were compared against about a dozen previously published healthy control repertoires from donors aged about 6 to 25 years. A subset of samples was prepared in parallel using single-end sample barcoding, then pooled and co-amplified after Illumina adapter ligation. Broad study findings and their caveats: Significantly lower normalized Chao1 diversity was found in multiple sclerosis patients than in controls, suggesting substantial peripheral T-cell clonal expansion. The multiple sclerosis patient group was slightly younger than the control group. When samples were clustered directly using the F measure, samples prepared in the same batch co-clustered strongly, which prompted a batch-effect correction.

To demonstrate the VDJtools post-analysis software, TCR beta repertoires were profiled from the peripheral blood of more than 10 young patients with multiple sclerosis. Multiple sclerosis patients were children and adolescents aged roughly 6 to 17 years. Worth noting for this clonotype: Its antigen is unknown. No qualities accompany the bases; no much larger clone lies one base away.

Libraries were built with PCR. TCRdb shows the sequencer as Illumina HiSeq 2500. To reduce PCR and sequencing biases, unique molecular identifiers were incorporated into the TCR beta cDNA libraries. Per 1 to 10 million input T cells, roughly 0.5 million cDNA molecules were obtained, such that each molecule approximated one T cell. The same protocol used for the earlier healthy control dataset was applied to prepare and sequence the patient libraries. Within a given batch, samples were prepared together, multiplexed and sequenced on the same HiSeq lane. As for the authors' bioinformatics: Raw barcoded reads were processed with MIGEC, and single-read molecular identifier groups were discarded before consensus assembly and CDR3 extraction. Clonotype tables were post-analysed with VDJtools, normalizing diversity by down-sampling all datasets to the smallest sample size. Repertoire overlap clustering matched CDR3 amino acid but not nucleotide sequences to correct batch-related cross-sample contamination. TCRdb reran the public reads through fastp at Q25 and MiXCR, keeping productive beta chains. Identical CDR3 proteins give one entry, which carries the most common genes and DNA. The V and J calls come from TCRdb's annotation, not from the publication. Counted in this sample were 750,000 to 950,000 distinct CDR3 sequences; 53% of them appeared once. About 4.5% of the sample lies in the top ten.

Sample: blood. This receptor was taken from a girl between 5 and 17 years old with multiple sclerosis.

The CDR3 loop reads CASRVTAVEGYTF. The nucleotide sequence is given as TGTGCCAGCAGGGTTACAGCGGTAGAGGGCTACACCTTC. Recombination connected TRBV2 to TRBJ1-2; no confident D gene assignment can be made. Cut back by 6 bases and 8 bases, the V and J ends lie 16 bases apart. CDR1 SNHLY and CDR2 FYNNEI were looked up in the germline V gene. Including the terminal cysteine and phenylalanine, the CDR3 comprises 13 residues. Only the CDR3 DNA is retained, 39 bases long and in frame from the first base.